Each of the 24 T cell receptor beta chains below was sequenced from the same sample in a study of cytomegalovirus exposure and HLA in healthy donors. Vbeta (60) and Jbeta (13) primers were used in the PCR. Profiling relied on immunoSEQ multiplex PCR, and the TCRdb table lists in-frame clones only, not all of them. The data show 150,000 or so clones, with about 77% seen just once and about a tenth held by the top ten. Material for sequencing was PBMCs. These receptor sequences come from a man aged 18 to 35 in good health and CMV-seropositive.

The rearrangement joins TRBV5-1 to TRBJ2-1; 9 bases map to TRBD2. The junction had 1 base not matched to a gene; V was cut back by 3 bases and J by 9 bases. The CDR3 totals 12 residues. CDR1 and CDR2 (germline): SGHRS, YFSETQ. CDR3 region: CASSWTSAEQFF. The DNA of the CDR3 is TGCGCCAGCAGCTGGACTAGCGCTGAGCAGTTCTTC.

The chain recombines TRBV7-2 with TRBJ2-7; D possibly corresponds to TRBD2 (5 bases). V shed 1 base and J shed 7 bases, with 17 bases lying between them. This CDR3 has 15 amino acids. Looked up from germline, CDR1 is SGHTA and CDR2 is FQGNSA. CDR3 in DNA: TGTGCCAGCAGCTTAGATGAGGGCAGGAATCTAGAGCAGTACTTC. Protein product: CASSLDEGRNLEQYF.

The V call is TRBV27, the J call TRBJ1-1; 7 positions match TRBD1. The CDR3 covers 14 residues. V was pared by 5 bases and J by 2 bases, with 5 bases of the junction left unmatched. CDR1 is MNHEY, CDR2 SMNVEV, per germline (reference sequence). As DNA, the CDR3 is TGTGCCAGCAGTCTTAGGGGGCGTAACACTGAAGCTTTCTTT. Protein: CASSLRGRNTEAFF.

This clone was seen many times. CDR3 DNA: TGTGCCAGCAGTGAACTAGTGGGGGGGCCAGATACGCAGTATTTT. It translates to CASSELVGGPDTQYF. V gene TRBV6-1 combines with J gene TRBJ2-3; possible D gene TRBD2, 7 bases. Trimming took off 2 bases at V and 4 bases at J, with 13 bases between the two ends. CDR3 length equals 15 residues. Germline assignment: CDR1 MNHNS and CDR2 SASEGT.

This chain links TRBV18 with TRBJ1-3; unclear D gene. V was pared by 1 base and J by 0 bases, with 10 bases between. Germline CDR1 is KGHSH and CDR2 is LQKENI. This CDR3 has 16 amino acids. DNA of the CDR3: TGTGCCAGCTCACCACTTGGCGGGGACTCTGGAAACACCATATATTTT. This codes for CASSPLGGDSGNTIYF.

This chain connects TRBV4-2 to TRBJ2-7, with a tentative D call TRBD2 (5 bases). CDR3 length: 14 amino acids. The germline V and J ends were trimmed by 0 bases and 6 bases, with 12 bases remaining between them. The V gene's germline CDR1 is LGHNA and CDR2 YNFKEQ. CDR3 protein: CASSQDPLRGEQYF. CDR3 nucleotides: TGTGCCAGCAGCCAAGACCCCCTCCGGGGCGAGCAGTACTTC.

This clone appeared a few times. The chain links TRBV7-2 to TRBJ2-1; tentative D call: TRBD2 (6 bases). V lost 6 bases and J lost 6, with 18 bases in between. CDR1 and CDR2 from the germline V gene are SGHTA and FQGNSA. The CDR3 loop spans 15 amino acids. The CDR3 loop reads CASSPTSGAFNEQFF. The DNA of the CDR3 is TGTGCCAGCAGTCCGACTAGTGGGGCATTCAATGAGCAGTTCTTC.

The J gene is TRBJ2-1, the V gene TRBV27; 10 nucleotides agree with TRBD2. CDR1 and CDR2 (germline): MNHEY, SMNVEV (reference sequence). There are 15 residues in the CDR3. V lost 5 bases to trimming and J lost 3 bases; unmatched junction nucleotides: 4. The CDR3 bases are TGTGCCAGCAGTAAAGCGGGAGGGCTCTACAATGAGCAGTTCTTC. This encodes CASSKAGGLYNEQFF.

This chain connects TRBV4-1 to TRBJ2-1; TRBD2 aligns across 8 bases. The CDR3 is made up of 17 amino acids. J gave up 9 bases and V 0 bases, and 13 bases lay outside the gene matches. Germline-derived CDR1 and CDR2 are MGHRA and YSYEKL. For the CDR3, the DNA is TGCGCCAGCAGCCAAGAACGCGTCGGCCTAGCGGGCCCTGAGCAGTTCTTC. This codes for CASSQERVGLAGPEQFF.

This sequence joins TRBV5-5 and TRBJ1-4; D perhaps matches TRBD1 (5 bases). Trimming left V 0 bases short and J 8 bases short, with 17 bases between. This CDR3 region has 16 residues. Germline V gene lookup returns CDR1 SGHKS and CDR2 YYEKEE (reference sequence). In nucleotides, the CDR3 is TGTGCCAGCAGCTTGGAACGACAGATCGGCCGCGAAAAACTGTTTTTT. Translation gives CASSLERQIGREKLFF.

The chain recombines TRBV6-1 with TRBJ2-7, with 7 bases fitting TRBD2. The germline V gene has CDR1 MNHNS and CDR2 SASEGT. V was clipped by 4 bases and J by 7 bases; unmatched bases: 7. This CDR3 is 13 amino acids long. Here the CDR3 DNA reads TGTGCCAGCAGTGCGGGAGGAGTGAGGGAGCAGTACTTC. Translated: CASSAGGVREQYF.

Turning to this clone: The CDR3 ends on some other residue instead of the conserved phenylalanine or tryptophan, so this is likely a read error. The DNA is omitted, as the CDR3 cannot be located on it reliably, and the CDR3 follows TCRdb's listing. V and J are TRBV21-1 and TRBJ1-6; whether TRBD1, the table's D call, matches the DNA was not checked. TRBV21-1 is designated a pseudogene. The CDR3 has 21 residues if both end residues are counted. The CDR3 loop reads CASSSRDRRILFTVYNSPLHL.

This clone was observed a single time. The chain joins TRBV30 to TRBJ2-2, with no clear D. Trimming took off 0 bases at V and 7 bases at J, with 15 bases between the two ends. This CDR3 has 15 residues. Germline V gene lookup returns CDR1 GTSNPN and CDR2 SVGIG (reference sequence). In nucleotides, the CDR3 is TGTGCCTGGAGTGTAATTCGAGTCCGGAGCGGGGAGCTGTTTTTT. It is translated as CAWSVIRVRSGELFF.

The V gene is TRBV15, the J gene TRBJ2-7; D remains unclear. V was cut by 0 bases and J by 2 bases, with 5 bases left in between. Germline CDR1 LNHNV, CDR2 YYDKDF (reference sequence). This CDR3 region has 13 residues. The CDR3 bases are TGTGCCACCAGCAGAGATCTAGCCTACGAGCAGTACTTC. Translated: CATSRDLAYEQYF.

The rearrangement links TRBV29-1 to TRBJ2-6, with D maybe TRBD1 (5 bases). Germline V gene sequence: CDR1 SQVTM, CDR2 ANQGSEA. The CDR3 is 16 amino acids. V shed 6 bases and J shed 0 bases, with 15 bases lying between them. The CDR3 coding sequence is TGCAGCGTATCCCTACAGGTCCGCTCTGGGGCCAACGTCCTGACTTTC. Amino acid sequence: CSVSLQVRSGANVLTF.

This clone was seen only once. The gene calls are TRBV25-1 and TRBJ2-5; D gene unclear. From germline, CDR1 is MGHDK and CDR2 SYGVNS. V lost 1 base to trimming and J lost 6 bases, with 9 bases between them. The CDR3 sequence is 13 residues long. This CDR3 reads CASSELTPQTQYF. The CDR3, as DNA: TGTGCCAGCAGTGAATTAACACCGCAGACCCAGTACTTC.

Only one count was recorded for this clone. The junction differs from germline at one of its ends, possibly a read error. This chain connects TRBV7-8 to TRBJ2-6; D not resolved. This CDR3 has 15 amino acids. Looked up from germline, CDR1 is SGHVS and CDR2 is FQNEAQ. DNA for the CDR3: TGTGCCAGCAGCTTGGTAGACACCGGTGCCAGCGTCCTGACTTTC. Translating gives CASSLVDTGASVLTF.

The chain joins TRBV7-3 to TRBJ2-5, with TRBD1 identical over 8 bases. CDR3 length: 15 amino acids. Germline V gives CDR1 SGHTA, CDR2 FQGTGA. With V trimmed by 5 bases and J by 1 base, 6 bases remained unmatched. CDR3 in DNA: TGTGCCAGCAGCGGACAGGGTAGATCCCAAGAGACCCAGTACTTC. Translating gives CASSGQGRSQETQYF. Variable domain in full (rest from reference TRBV7-3 and TRBJ2-5): GAGVSQTPSNKVTEKGKYVELRCDPISGHTALYWYRQSLGQGPEFLIYFQGTGAADDSGLPNDRFFAVRPEGSVSTLKIQRTERGDSAVYLCASSGQGRSQETQYFGPGTRLLVL.

V usage is TRBV5-1 and J usage is TRBJ1-1; maybe TRBD1 (6 bases). Trimming removed 3 bases at V and 3 bases at J, with 15 bases between. Germline V gene data show CDR1 as SGHRS and CDR2 as YFSETQ. CDR3 length: 15 amino acids. DNA of the CDR3: TGCGCCAGCAGCTCCTTTAGCCCAGGGGACACTGAAGCTTTCTTT. It yields the protein CASSSFSPGDTEAFF.

V and J are TRBV14 and TRBJ2-7; 7 bases fit TRBD2. The germline V gene has CDR1 SGHDN and CDR2 FVKESK. The length of the CDR3 is 15 residues. V lost 0 bases and J lost 3; bases outside the gene matches: 5. CDR3 DNA: TGTGCCAGCAGCCAAGAGGGGGGGGGATACTACGAGCAGTACTTC. Its protein is CASSQEGGGYYEQYF.

The rearrangement links TRBV14 to TRBJ1-1; D possibly corresponds to TRBD1 (6 bases). Germline V gives CDR1 SGHDN, CDR2 FVKESK. CDR3 length: 13 residues. Trimming took off 5 bases at V and 1 base at J, with 8 bases between the two ends. In nucleotides, the CDR3 is TGTGCCAGCAGCTCGGGACAGAACACTGAAGCTTTCTTT. This sequence encodes CASSSGQNTEAFF.

The chain is built from TRBV6-1 and TRBJ2-1; 7 bases map to TRBD2. The CDR3 contains 15 residues. V dropped 2 bases and J dropped 4; count of bases not matched to a gene: 5. CDR1 is MNHNS and CDR2 is SASEGT in the germline V gene. The CDR3 coding sequence is TGTGCCAGCAGTGAATGGGGGGGGTTTTACAATGAGCAGTTCTTC. It specifies CASSEWGGFYNEQFF.

J is TRBJ2-2 and V is TRBV4-3; maybe TRBD1 (5 bases). The CDR3 has 14 amino acids. Germline CDR1 is LGHNA and CDR2 is YSLEER. V was trimmed by 4 bases and J by 1 base, leaving 7 bases between them. The CDR3 DNA is TGCGCCAGCAGCCCGACAGAGAACACCGGGGAGCTGTTTTTT. It encodes CASSPTENTGELFF.

The chain couples TRBV27 to TRBJ1-5; 9 bases are shared with TRBD1. Germline-derived CDR1 and CDR2 are MNHEY and SMNVEV (reference sequence). V shed 7 bases, J shed 1 base, and the junction held 5 bases outside the gene matches. The CDR3 length is 15 residues. The CDR3 is CASKQGAGSNQPQHF. The CDR3, as DNA: TGTGCCAGCAAACAGGGGGCCGGGAGCAATCAGCCCCAGCATTTT.